This T cell receptor (beta chain) was profiled in a study of metastatic and nonmetastatic thyroid tumors. Across the study: From malignant and benign thyroid patients, repertoires in blood and in tumor or nodule tissue were compared.

This clone was recorded only once. Antigen: not known. Germline V gives CDR1 SGHAT, CDR2 FQNNGV. This CDR3 is built from 17 residues. Trimming removed 5 bases at V and 0 bases at J, with 19 bases between. MiXCR reprocessed the PCR reads for TCRdb. The sample has approximately 9,700 clones, under 35% seen once. Patients were all untreated before their thyroid surgery. Points from the study as a whole: Reportedly, malignant thyroid tumors had significantly higher TCR beta diversity than benign nodules, in blood and tumor.

The chain employs TRBV11-2 and TRBJ1-2; no firm D call. The origin of this receptor is a female donor with papillary thyroid cancer or a benign thyroid nodule (not recorded which). Some clones in this sample may be carry-over from other donors' samples. The specimen sequenced was tumor tissue. DNA of the CDR3: TGTGCCAGCAGCACCCGGGCCCGCCAGCAGACTAACTATGGCTACACCTTC. This gives the protein CASSTRARQQTNYGYTF. The whole variable domain, filled in from reference TRBV11-2 and TRBJ1-2, reads EAGVAQSPRYKIIEKRQSVAFWCNPISGHATLYWYQQILGQGPKLLIQFQNNGVVDDSQLPKDRFSAERLKGVDSTLKIQPAKLEDSAVYLCASSTRARQQTNYGYTFGSGTRLTVV.